The sequence of this TCR beta chain was determined in a study of blood T cell repertoires in COVID-19. This clone occurred once. The germline V gene has CDR1 SGDLS and CDR2 YYNGEE. The CDR3 loop spans 15 amino acids. With 3 bases removed from V and 4 bases from J, the gap between germline ends came to 16 bases. The protocol was immunoSEQ multiplex PCR, while the TCRdb copy is restricted to in-frame clones and leaves out a portion. The sample yields about 270,000 clones, about 89% seen once. The chain is built from TRBV9 and TRBJ2-5; tentative D call: TRBD1 (6 bases). Specimen: peripheral blood. The sequence came from a man aged 40-50 years with active or convalescent COVID-19. The CDR3 DNA follows: TGTGCCAGCAGCGCCCGGTCAGGGGTAAGAGAGACCCAGTACTTC. This sequence encodes CASSARSGVRETQYF.